The entry below describes one T cell receptor beta chain. Profiling relied on immunoSEQ multiplex PCR, and the TCRdb table lists in-frame clones only, not all of them. Of around 62,000 clones detected, about 90% appear once; the ten largest clones hold roughly 0.76%. This entry comes from a study of T cell changes during pregnancy in multiple sclerosis. The V gene lost 0 bases and the J gene lost 3 bases, with 11 bases spanning the gap. The germline CDR1 and CDR2 sequences are LGHNA and YSLEER. The CDR3 totals 15 residues. V and J are TRBV4-3 and TRBJ1-1, with D maybe TRBD1 (5 bases). Sequenced here: CD4+ T cells from peripheral blood mononuclear cells, sampled in the first trimester of pregnancy. The sequence was obtained from a female donor with multiple sclerosis, enrolled in a pregnancy study. CDR3 DNA sequence: TGCGCCAGCAGCCAAGATGCCGGGGGTTACACTGAAGCTTTCTTT. Its translation: CASSQDAGGYTEAFF.